This TCR beta chain was identified during a study of blood T cell repertoires in COVID-19 (dated by TCRdb to the early 2020s). Turning to the overall study: Samples from collaborators originated in the United States, Italy and Spain and spanned both the acute and convalescent phases of COVID-19. Sample metadata almost always included a de-identified subject ID, COVID-19 status, age in years and sex. The samples were drawn from two sources: the first 160 participants of the ongoing ImmuneRACE study, and approximately 1,300 subjects contributed by 6 global collaborators. The repertoires were released in a freely available public database meant as a resource for research on the immune response to SARS-CoV-2. Subjects who had been exposed to COVID-19, were actively infected with it, or had recovered from it provided the deeply sampled blood TCRbeta repertoires that made up the dataset. The material from the prospective study consisted of cDNA or gDNA derived from T cells, B-cell-depleted T cells, or PBMCs. Where available, HLA class I and class II types were taken from metadata supplied by the sample provider and were not determined by assay-based typing.

The immunoSEQ Assay, a bias-controlled multiplex PCR, was used to amplify TCRbeta CDR3 regions from genomic DNA. From the authors' description of their analysis: The number of nucleated cells in each sample was estimated by amplification of reference gene primers within the assay. To quantify the absolute abundance of each unique TCRbeta CDR3 rearrangement, sequence reads were collapsed and filtered. For each sample, productive Simpson clonality was calculated by taking the square root of Simpson's diversity index across productive rearrangements. In its TCRdb copy, this immuneACCESS table keeps in-frame sequences only and misses some clones. Where compared with another copy, unresolved V genes explain less than half of these, and the others have no known cause. V and J calls and clone size are copied from that table; D and trimming were computed from the DNA. Within this sample are over 60,000 clones, with 89% of them counted one time only. The ten largest clones add up to roughly 9.6% of the sample.

As concerns this clone: Its target antigen remains unknown. Per-nucleotide qualities are absent, and no much larger clonotype sits a single base away.

Collaborating institutions collected whole blood in K2EDTA tubes following their own protocols. Collaborator samples were shipped for TCRbeta analysis as frozen whole blood, isolated PBMCs, or DNA extracted from either sample type. What the work shows at the level of the full study, not this receptor alone: The quantity of clinical and demographic metadata differed by source and by participant and was supplied without curation.

This receptor was identified in a man at least 80 years old with acute or convalescent COVID-19. Sequencing was carried out using peripheral blood.

The CDR3 here reads CASSPGTDEKLFF. The sequenced DNA is TGTGCCAGCAGCCCCGGGACAGATGAAAAACTGTTTTTT. The chain is made from TRBV11-2 and TRBJ1-4; TRBD1 matches 7 bases in the middle. The germline V gene provides CDR1 SGHAT and CDR2 FQNNGV. Ends trimmed: V by 5 bases, J by 6 bases; bases unmatched to a gene: 3. Including cysteine and phenylalanine, the CDR3 has 13 amino acids. The DNA shown is the 39-base CDR3, in frame from base 1.